Sequencing of this T cell receptor (beta chain) was carried out in a study of T-cell reconstitution after alpha-beta-depleted transplantation in children. The junction had 11 bases not matched to a gene; V was cut back by 3 bases and J by 10 bases. CDR3 length: 15 amino acids. As it was prepared, the TCRbeta library received unique molecular identifiers. In TCRdb, the PCR reads were re-called with MiXCR into one record per CDR3 protein. Of over 550,000 distinct CDR3 sequences listed, approximately 10% were seen once; the top ten hold roughly 4%. This chain uses TRBV12-3 or TRBV12-4 with TRBJ2-1; 8 bases are shared with TRBD2. The clonotype was recovered from a human donor who donated a stem cell graft to a child with acute myeloid leukemia. The specimen was PBMCs from the stem cell graft donor, collected from the stem cell graft. The CDR3 region is CASSFGTGGLGEQFF. The CDR3, as DNA: TGTGCCAGCAGTTTCGGGACGGGAGGGTTAGGGGAGCAGTTCTTC.